This entry describes one T cell receptor beta chain. A much larger clone lies a single base off, so this may be a read error. iRepertoire HTBI primers and Arm-PCR of CDR3 regions built TCR beta libraries. Source study methods: Identified segments across samples numbered roughly 60 TRBV and over 13 TRBJ. In TCRdb, the multiplex PCR reads were re-called with MiXCR into one record per CDR3 protein. For this entry, the V and J calls and clone size follow TCRdb and not the study's own pipeline. Of roughly 400,000 distinct CDR3 sequences in the sample, about a sixth are singletons; the top ten hold 20% to 25%. This sample's time point: newly diagnosed GD, antithyroid drugs for less than 3 months. Extracted RNA from PBMCs served as the source of the TCR library. These data belong to a study of regulatory T cells in long-lasting Graves disease. Study overall: Antithyroid drug use was under 3 months in newly diagnosed Graves' patients.

The CDR3 spans 11 residues. Germline lookup yields CDR1 MNHNS and CDR2 SASEGT. V was trimmed by 8 bases and J by 10 bases, leaving 12 bases between them. These data are also associated with another study on T cells in Graves' hyperthyroidism and ophthalmopathy. That publication notes: Model predictions of ophthalmopathy came a median around 7.1 months before onset.

Here the sequenced sample was peripheral blood mononuclear cells (PBMCs), taken at new diagnosis, from a patient treated with antithyroid drugs. The clonotype originates from a woman between 18 and 30 years old with Graves disease. The chain links TRBV6-1 to TRBJ2-1; D may match TRBD1 or TRBD2 (5 bases each). CDR3 nucleotides: TGTGCCAGCCGAGTCCGGGGCGAGCAGTTCTTC. The encoded protein is CASRVRGEQFF.